This TCR beta chain came from a study of shared clonotypes between healthy human individuals. Study outcomes and limitations: Collection of samples was limited to blood; tissue repertoires likely differ. When naive CD4 clonotypes were compared across a few donors, 4% to 6.5% were shared.

With CCR7-negative CD45RA+ TemRA cells, CD45RO+ cells were combined in CD8 memory. An even split of each subset's genomic DNA across several immunoSEQ plates was performed. TCRdb keeps only in-frame clones here, not all; method: immunoSEQ multiplex PCR. The sample carries around 300,000 clones, roughly 87% recorded once. The ends were cut back, 2 bases at V and 3 bases at J, with 5 bases in the middle. Germline lookup yields CDR1 SGHTA and CDR2 FQGTGA. The CDR3 loop spans 14 amino acids. On this clone itself: What it recognizes is unknown.

V usage is TRBV7-3 and J usage is TRBJ2-6; D gene uncertain. The sample comprised memory CD8+ T cells sorted from blood. Subset described: CD45RO+ cells pooled with CCR7-negative TemRA cells. The clonotype comes from a man younger than 35 in good health. The CDR3 nucleotides read TGTGCCAGCAGCTTAGGATATGGGGCCAACGTCCTGACTTTC. Translated: CASSLGYGANVLTF.